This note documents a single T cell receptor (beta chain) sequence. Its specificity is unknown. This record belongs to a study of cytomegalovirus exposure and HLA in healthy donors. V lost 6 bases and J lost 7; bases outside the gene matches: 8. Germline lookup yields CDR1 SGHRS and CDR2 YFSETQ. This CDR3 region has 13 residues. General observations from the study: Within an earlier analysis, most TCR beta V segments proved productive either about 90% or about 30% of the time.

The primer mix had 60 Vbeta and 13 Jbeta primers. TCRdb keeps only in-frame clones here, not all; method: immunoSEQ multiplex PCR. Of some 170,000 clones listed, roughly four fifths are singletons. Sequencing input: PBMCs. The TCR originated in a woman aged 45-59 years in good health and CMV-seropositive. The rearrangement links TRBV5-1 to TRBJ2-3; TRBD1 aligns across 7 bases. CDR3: CASTPGQMNTQYF. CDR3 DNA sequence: TGCGCCAGCACCCCGGGACAGATGAATACGCAGTATTTT.